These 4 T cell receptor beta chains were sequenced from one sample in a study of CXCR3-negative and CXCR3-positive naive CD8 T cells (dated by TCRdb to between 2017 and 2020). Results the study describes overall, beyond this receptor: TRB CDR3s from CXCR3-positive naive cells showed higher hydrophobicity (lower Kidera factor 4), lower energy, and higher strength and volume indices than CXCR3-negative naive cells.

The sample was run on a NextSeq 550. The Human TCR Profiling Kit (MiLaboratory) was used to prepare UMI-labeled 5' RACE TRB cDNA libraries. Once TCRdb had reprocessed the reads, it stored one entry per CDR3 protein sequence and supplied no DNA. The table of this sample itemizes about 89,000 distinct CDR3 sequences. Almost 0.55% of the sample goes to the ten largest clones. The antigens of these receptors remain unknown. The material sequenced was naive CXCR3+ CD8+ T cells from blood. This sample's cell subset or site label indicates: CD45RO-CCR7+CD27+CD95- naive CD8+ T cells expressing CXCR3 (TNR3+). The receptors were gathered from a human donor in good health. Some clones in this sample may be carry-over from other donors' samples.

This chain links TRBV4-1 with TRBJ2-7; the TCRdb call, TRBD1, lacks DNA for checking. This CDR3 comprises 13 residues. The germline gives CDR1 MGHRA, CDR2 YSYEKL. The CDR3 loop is CASSSQGGDEQYF.

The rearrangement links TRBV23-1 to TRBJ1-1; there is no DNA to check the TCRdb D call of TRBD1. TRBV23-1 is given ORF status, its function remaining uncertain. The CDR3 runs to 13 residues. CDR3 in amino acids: CASRGRETTEAFF.

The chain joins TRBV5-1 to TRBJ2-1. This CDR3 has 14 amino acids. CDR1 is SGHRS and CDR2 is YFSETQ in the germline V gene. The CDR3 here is CASSLVGTYDEQFF.

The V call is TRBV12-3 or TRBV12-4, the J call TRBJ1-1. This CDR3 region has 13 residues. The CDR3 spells CASSRPANTEAFF.